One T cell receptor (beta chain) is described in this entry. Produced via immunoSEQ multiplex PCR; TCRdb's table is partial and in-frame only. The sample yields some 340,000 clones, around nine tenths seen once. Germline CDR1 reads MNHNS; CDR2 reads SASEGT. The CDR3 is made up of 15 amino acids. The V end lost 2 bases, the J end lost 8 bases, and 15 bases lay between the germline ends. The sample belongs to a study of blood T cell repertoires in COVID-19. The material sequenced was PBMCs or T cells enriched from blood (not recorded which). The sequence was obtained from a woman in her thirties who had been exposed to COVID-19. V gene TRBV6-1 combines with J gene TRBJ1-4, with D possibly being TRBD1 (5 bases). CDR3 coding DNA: TGTGCCAGCAGTGAATTCGGCAGGGAGGGCGAAAAACTGTTTTTT. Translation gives CASSEFGREGEKLFF.